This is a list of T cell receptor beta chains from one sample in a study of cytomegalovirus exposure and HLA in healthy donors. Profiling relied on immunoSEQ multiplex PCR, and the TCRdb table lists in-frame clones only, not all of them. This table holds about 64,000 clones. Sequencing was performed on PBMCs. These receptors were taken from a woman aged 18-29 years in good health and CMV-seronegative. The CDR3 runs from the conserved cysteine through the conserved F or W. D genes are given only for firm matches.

CDR3: CAIKNSAQETQYF
DNA: TGTGCCATCAAGAATAGCGCTCAAGAGACCCAGTACTTC
V: TRBV10-3
J: TRBJ2-5
D: .

CDR3: CSVGRQGSRDTQYF
DNA: TGCAGCGTTGGTCGTCAGGGTAGTAGAGATACGCAGTATTTT
V: TRBV29-1
J: TRBJ2-3
D: .

CDR3: CASSLGGTDTQYF
DNA: TGTGCCAGCAGCTTGGGCGGGACAGATACGCAGTATTTT
V: TRBV5-5
J: TRBJ2-3
D: .

CDR3: CASSPPGQGYPDKQYF
DNA: TGTGCCAGCTCACCACCAGGACAGGGGTACCCAGATAAGCAGTATTTT
V: TRBV18
J: TRBJ2-3
D: TRBD1

CDR3: CASSFWPGYTDTQYF
DNA: TGTGCCAGCAGCTTCTGGCCGGGATACACAGATACGCAGTATTTT
V: TRBV7-9
J: TRBJ2-3
D: .

CDR3: CASSPCGPPGLVPYEQFF
DNA: TGTGCCAGTAGTCCCTGTGGGCCCCCCGGACTAGTTCCCTATGAGCAGTTCTTC
V: TRBV19
J: TRBJ2-1
D: TRBD2

CDR3: CSVEQAGVWGYTF
DNA: TGCAGCGTTGAACAGGCAGGCGTTTGGGGCTACACCTTC
V: TRBV29-1
J: TRBJ1-2
D: .

CDR3: CATRLASYNEQFF
DNA: TGTGCCACCCGACTAGCCTCCTACAATGAGCAGTTCTTC
V: TRBV7-9
J: TRBJ2-1
D: TRBD2

CDR3: CASSFTRQGVNTGELFF
DNA: TGTGCCAGCAGCTTTACTCGACAGGGGGTGAACACCGGGGAGCTGTTTTTT
V: TRBV13
J: TRBJ2-2
D: TRBD1

CDR3: CASGPLHGGTEAFF
DNA: TGTGCCAGCGGGCCATTACACGGGGGCACTGAAGCTTTCTTT
V: TRBV6-5
J: TRBJ1-1
D: .

CDR3: CASKMGQGDEKLFF
DNA: TGTGCCAGCAAGATGGGACAGGGTGATGAAAAACTGTTTTTT
V: TRBV2
J: TRBJ1-4
D: TRBD1

CDR3: CASSQTGGTADTQYF
DNA: TGTGCCAGCAGTCAAACAGGGGGCACTGCAGATACGCAGTATTTT
V: TRBV6-1
J: TRBJ2-3
D: TRBD1

CDR3: CASGTRDRDYEQYF
DNA: TGTGCCAGCGGAACACGGGACAGAGATTACGAGCAGTACTTC
V: TRBV9
J: TRBJ2-7
D: TRBD1

CDR3: CASSSLGQGRDTEAFF
DNA: TGTGCCAGTAGTTCGCTAGGACAGGGGCGAGATACTGAAGCTTTCTTT
V: TRBV19
J: TRBJ1-1
D: TRBD1

CDR3: CASSQEWREIGRPQHF
DNA: TGTGCCAGCAGCCAAGAGTGGCGGGAAATCGGACGGCCCCAGCATTTT
V: TRBV4-2
J: TRBJ1-5
D: .

CDR3: CASSDTRWTENEKLFF
DNA: TGTGCCAGCAGTGACACTAGATGGACTGAAAATGAAAAACTGTTTTTT
V: TRBV6-1
J: TRBJ1-4
D: .

CDR3: CASSPTLQGSYGYTF
DNA: TGTGCCAGCAGTCCCACCCTACAGGGATCCTATGGCTACACCTTC
V: TRBV6-1
J: TRBJ1-2
D: .

CDR3: CASSQQGGPFTDTQYF
DNA: TGTGCCAGCTCCCAACAAGGGGGCCCCTTCACAGATACGCAGTATTTT
V: TRBV18
J: TRBJ2-3
D: TRBD1

CDR3: CASSQEGRNFTYEQYF
DNA: TGCGCCAGCAGCCAAGAGGGCAGAAACTTTACCTACGAGCAGTACTTC
V: TRBV4-1
J: TRBJ2-7
D: .

CDR3: CSVEDQQSGNTIYF
DNA: TGCAGCGTTGAAGATCAACAGTCCGGAAACACCATATATTTT
V: TRBV29-1
J: TRBJ1-3
D: .

CDR3: CASGRGGPGLYEQYF
DNA: TGTGCCAGCGGCAGGGGCGGGCCTGGCCTCTACGAGCAGTACTTC
V: TRBV6-5
J: TRBJ2-7
D: .

CDR3: CASSEPGLQGAFF
DNA: TGTGCCAGCAGCGAACCGGGACTCCAGGGAGCTTTCTTT
V: TRBV9
J: TRBJ1-1
D: .

CDR3: CASIDRRTGEAFF
DNA: TGTGCCAGTATAGATCGGAGGACAGGCGAAGCTTTCTTT
V: TRBV19
J: TRBJ1-1
D: TRBD1

CDR3: CATGTSGAGELFF
DNA: TGTGCCACCGGGACTAGCGGAGCCGGGGAGCTGTTTTTT
V: TRBV9
J: TRBJ2-2
D: TRBD2

CDR3: CASRGGADSYEQYF
DNA: TGTGCCAGCAGGGGGGGAGCAGATAGCTACGAGCAGTACTTC
V: TRBV2
J: TRBJ2-7
D: .

CDR3: CATSRDRAGGFNEKLFF
DNA: TGTGCCACCAGCAGAGATCGGGCAGGGGGGTTTAATGAAAAACTGTTTTTT
V: TRBV15
J: TRBJ1-4
D: TRBD1

CDR3: CASSLGGLITDTQYF
DNA: TGTGCCAGCAGCTTAGGGGGACTTATCACAGATACGCAGTATTTT
V: TRBV11-1
J: TRBJ2-3
D: .

CDR3: CASSDSGLTYEQYF
DNA: TGTGCCAGTTCGGACTCCGGGCTAACCTACGAGCAGTACTTC
V: TRBV2
J: TRBJ2-7
D: .

CDR3: CSALGPEQFF
DNA: TGCAGCGCCCTGGGCCCCGAGCAGTTCTTC
V: TRBV29-1
J: TRBJ2-1
D: .

CDR3: CAIRATRRPYEQYF
DNA: TGTGCCATCAGAGCCACTAGACGCCCCTACGAGCAGTACTTC
V: TRBV10-3
J: TRBJ2-7
D: .

CDR3: CASWGPRYGYTF
DNA: TGCGCCAGCTGGGGGCCCCGCTATGGCTACACCTTC
V: TRBV4-1
J: TRBJ1-2
D: .

CDR3: CASSWAYGYTF
DNA: TGTGCCAGCAGCTGGGCCTATGGCTACACCTTC
V: TRBV13
J: TRBJ1-2
D: .

CDR3: CASQRERGADNEQFF
DNA: TGTGCCAGCCAACGGGAGCGAGGTGCCGACAATGAGCAGTTCTTC
V: TRBV13
J: TRBJ2-1
D: .

CDR3: CATVRTQYF
DNA: TGCGCCACCGTGAGGACCCAGTACTTC
V: TRBV10-1
J: TRBJ2-5
D: .

CDR3: CASSLARGPGTSGDYNEQFF
DNA: TGCGCCAGCAGCTTGGCTCGGGGCCCCGGGACTAGCGGGGATTACAATGAGCAGTTCTTC
V: TRBV5-1
J: TRBJ2-1
D: TRBD2

CDR3: CASSHPHQGAGYGYTF
DNA: TGCGCCAGCAGTCACCCGCACCAGGGGGCGGGCTATGGCTACACCTTC
V: TRBV23-1
J: TRBJ1-2
D: TRBD1

CDR3: CASSRTGYQNTGELFF
DNA: TGTGCCAGCAGCCGTACAGGGTATCAGAACACCGGGGAGCTGTTTTTT
V: TRBV5-6
J: TRBJ2-2
D: .

CDR3: CASRETGRHEKLFF
DNA: TGTGCCAGCAGGGAGACAGGACGTCATGAAAAACTGTTTTTT
V: TRBV6-1
J: TRBJ1-4
D: .

CDR3: CASSPNHHDVDKSSGNTIYF
DNA: TGTGCCAGCAGTCCTAACCACCACGATGTGGACAAGAGCTCTGGAAACACCATATATTTT
V: TRBV28
J: TRBJ1-3
D: .

CDR3: CASSRTGRGHNEQFF
DNA: TGTGCCAGCAGTCGCACAGGCAGAGGACACAATGAGCAGTTCTTC
V: TRBV6-6
J: TRBJ2-1
D: .